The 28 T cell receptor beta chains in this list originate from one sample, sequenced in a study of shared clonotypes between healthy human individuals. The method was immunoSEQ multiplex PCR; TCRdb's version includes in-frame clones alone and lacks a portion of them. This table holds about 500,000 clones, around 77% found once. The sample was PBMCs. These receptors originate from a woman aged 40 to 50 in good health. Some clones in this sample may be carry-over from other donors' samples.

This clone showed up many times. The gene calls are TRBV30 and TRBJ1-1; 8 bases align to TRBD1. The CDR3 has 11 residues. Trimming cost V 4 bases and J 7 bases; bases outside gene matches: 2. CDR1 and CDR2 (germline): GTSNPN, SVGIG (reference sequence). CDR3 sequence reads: CAWNGQGEAFF. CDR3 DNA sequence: TGTGCCTGGAATGGACAGGGTGAAGCTTTCTTT.

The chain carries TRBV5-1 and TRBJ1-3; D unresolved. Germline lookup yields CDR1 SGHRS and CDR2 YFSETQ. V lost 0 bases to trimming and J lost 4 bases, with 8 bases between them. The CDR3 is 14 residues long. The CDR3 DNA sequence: TGCGCCAGCAGCTTGGACGGGCGAGGAAACACCATATATTTT. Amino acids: CASSLDGRGNTIYF.

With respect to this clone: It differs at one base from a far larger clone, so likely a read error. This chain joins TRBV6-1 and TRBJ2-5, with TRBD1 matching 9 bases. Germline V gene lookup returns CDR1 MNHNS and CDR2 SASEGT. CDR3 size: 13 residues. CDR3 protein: CASLTGGAETQHF. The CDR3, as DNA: TGTGCCAGCCTCACAGGGGGCGCGGAGACCCAGCACTTC.

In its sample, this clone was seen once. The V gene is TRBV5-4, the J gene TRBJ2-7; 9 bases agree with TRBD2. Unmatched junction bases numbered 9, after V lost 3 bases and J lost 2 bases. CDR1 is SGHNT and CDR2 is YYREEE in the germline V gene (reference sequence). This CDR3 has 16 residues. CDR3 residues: CASSSYTSGLTYEQYF. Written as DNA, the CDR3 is TGTGCCAGCAGCTCATATACTAGCGGGCTTACCTACGAGCAGTACTTC.

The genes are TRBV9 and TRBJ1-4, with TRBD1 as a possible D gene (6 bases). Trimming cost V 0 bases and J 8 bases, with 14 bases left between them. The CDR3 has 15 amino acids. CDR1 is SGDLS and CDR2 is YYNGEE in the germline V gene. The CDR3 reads CASSVAGQLKEKLFF. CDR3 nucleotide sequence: TGTGCCAGCAGCGTAGCCGGACAGTTAAAGGAAAAACTGTTTTTT.

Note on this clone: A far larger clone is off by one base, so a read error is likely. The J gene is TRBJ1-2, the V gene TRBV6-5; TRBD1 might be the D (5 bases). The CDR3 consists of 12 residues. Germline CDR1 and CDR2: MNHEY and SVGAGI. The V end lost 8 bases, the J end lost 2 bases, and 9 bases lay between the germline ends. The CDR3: CASQGANYGYTF. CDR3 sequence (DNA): TGTGCCAGCCAGGGCGCCAACTATGGCTACACCTTC.

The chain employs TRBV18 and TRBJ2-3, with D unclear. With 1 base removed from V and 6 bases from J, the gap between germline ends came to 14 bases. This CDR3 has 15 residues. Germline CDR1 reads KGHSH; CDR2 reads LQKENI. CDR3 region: CASSPLDTSPDTQYF. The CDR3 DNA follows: TGTGCCAGCTCACCACTTGACACCAGTCCCGATACGCAGTATTTT. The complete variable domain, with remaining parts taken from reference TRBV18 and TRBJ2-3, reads NAGVMQNPRHLVRRRGQEARLRCSPMKGHSHVYWYRQLPEEGLKFMVYLQKENIIDESGMPKERFSAEFPKEGPSILRIQQVVRGDSAAYFCASSPLDTSPDTQYFGPGTRLTVL.

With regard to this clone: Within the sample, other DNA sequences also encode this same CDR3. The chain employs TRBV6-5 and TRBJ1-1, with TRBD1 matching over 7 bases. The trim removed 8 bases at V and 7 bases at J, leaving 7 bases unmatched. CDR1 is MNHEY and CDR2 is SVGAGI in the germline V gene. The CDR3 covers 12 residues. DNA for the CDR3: TGTGCCAGCGGAACCCGGGACAGTGAAGCTTTCTTT. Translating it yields CASGTRDSEAFF.

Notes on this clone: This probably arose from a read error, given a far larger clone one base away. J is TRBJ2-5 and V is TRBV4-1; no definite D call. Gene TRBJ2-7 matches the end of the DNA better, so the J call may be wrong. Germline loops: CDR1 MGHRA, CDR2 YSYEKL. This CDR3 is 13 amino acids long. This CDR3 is CASSQLVGCEQYF. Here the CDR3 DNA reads TGCGCCAGCAGCCAACTAGTGGGGTGCGAGCAGTACTTC.

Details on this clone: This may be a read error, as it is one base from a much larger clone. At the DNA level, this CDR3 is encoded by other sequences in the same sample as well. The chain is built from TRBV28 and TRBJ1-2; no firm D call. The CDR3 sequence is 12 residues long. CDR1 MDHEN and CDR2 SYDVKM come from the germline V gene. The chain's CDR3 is CAAEGLNYGYTF. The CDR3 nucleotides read TGTGCGGCAGAGGGCCTTAACTATGGCTACACCTTC.

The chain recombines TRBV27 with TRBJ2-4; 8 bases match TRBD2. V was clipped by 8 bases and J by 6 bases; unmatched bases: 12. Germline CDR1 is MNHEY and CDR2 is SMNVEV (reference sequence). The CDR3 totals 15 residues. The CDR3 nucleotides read TGTGCCAGCCCTAGCGGGCCCCCGGGCGGAAACATTCAGTACTTC. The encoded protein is CASPSGPPGGNIQYF.

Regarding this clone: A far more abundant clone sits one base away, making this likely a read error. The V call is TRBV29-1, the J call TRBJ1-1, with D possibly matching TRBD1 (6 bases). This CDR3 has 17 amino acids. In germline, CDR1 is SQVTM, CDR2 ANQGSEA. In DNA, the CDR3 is TGCAGCGTTGAAGATCCCAACGGGAGGGGGATGGGCACTGAAGCTTCCTTT. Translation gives CSVEDPNGRGMGTEASF.

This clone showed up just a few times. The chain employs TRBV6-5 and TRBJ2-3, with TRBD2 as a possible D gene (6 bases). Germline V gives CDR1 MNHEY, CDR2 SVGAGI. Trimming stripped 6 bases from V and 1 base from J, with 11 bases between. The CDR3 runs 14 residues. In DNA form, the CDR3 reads TGTGCCAGCAGGGCCGGGACTGGCACAGATACGCAGTATTTT. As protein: CASRAGTGTDTQYF.

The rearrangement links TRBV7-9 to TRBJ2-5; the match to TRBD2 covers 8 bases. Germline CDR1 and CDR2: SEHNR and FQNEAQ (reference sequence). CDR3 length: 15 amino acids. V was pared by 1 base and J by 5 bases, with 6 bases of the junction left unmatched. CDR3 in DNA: TGTGCCAGCAGCTTAGAATTAGCGGGAACGGAGACCCAGTACTTC. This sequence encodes CASSLELAGTETQYF.

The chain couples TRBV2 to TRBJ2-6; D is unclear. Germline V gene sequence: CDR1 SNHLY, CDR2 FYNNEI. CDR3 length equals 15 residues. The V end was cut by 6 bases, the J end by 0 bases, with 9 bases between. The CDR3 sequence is CASSSTSSGANVLTF. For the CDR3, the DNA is TGTGCCAGCAGCTCGACAAGCTCTGGGGCCAACGTCCTGACTTTC.

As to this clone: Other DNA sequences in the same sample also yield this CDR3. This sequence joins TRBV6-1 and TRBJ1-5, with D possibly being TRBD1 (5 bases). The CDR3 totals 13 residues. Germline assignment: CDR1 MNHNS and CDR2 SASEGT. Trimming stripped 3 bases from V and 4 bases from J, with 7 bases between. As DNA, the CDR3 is TGTGCCAGCAGTGAGGCAGGGAATCAGCCCCAGCATTTT. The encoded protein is CASSEAGNQPQHF.

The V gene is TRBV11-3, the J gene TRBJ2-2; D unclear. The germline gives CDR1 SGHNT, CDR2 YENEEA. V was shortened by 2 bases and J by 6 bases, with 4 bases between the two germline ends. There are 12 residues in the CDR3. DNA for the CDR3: TGTGCCAGCAGCTTATGGTCCGGGGAGCTGTTTTTT. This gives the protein CASSLWSGELFF.

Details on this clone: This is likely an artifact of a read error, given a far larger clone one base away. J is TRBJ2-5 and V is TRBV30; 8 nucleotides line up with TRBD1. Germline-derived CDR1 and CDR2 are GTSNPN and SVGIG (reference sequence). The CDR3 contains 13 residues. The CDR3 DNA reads TGTGCCTGGACCCGGACAGGGAAAGAGACCCGGTACTTC. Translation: CAWTRTGKETRYF.

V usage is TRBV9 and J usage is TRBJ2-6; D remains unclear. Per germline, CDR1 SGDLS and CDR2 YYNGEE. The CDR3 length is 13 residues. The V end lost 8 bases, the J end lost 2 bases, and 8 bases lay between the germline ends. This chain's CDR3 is CASHRAGANVLTF. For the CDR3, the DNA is TGTGCCAGTCACCGGGCTGGGGCCAACGTCCTGACTTTC.

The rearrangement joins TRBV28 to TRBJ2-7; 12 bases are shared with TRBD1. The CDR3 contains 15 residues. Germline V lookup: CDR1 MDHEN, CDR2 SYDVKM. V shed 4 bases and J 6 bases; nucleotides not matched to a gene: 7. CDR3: CASSSAGTGGGEQYF. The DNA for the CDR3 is TGTGCCAGCAGTTCCGCCGGGACAGGGGGCGGCGAGCAGTACTTC. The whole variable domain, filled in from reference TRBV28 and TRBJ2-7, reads DVKVTQSSRYLVKRTGEKVFLECVQDMDHENMFWYRQDPGLGLRLIYFSYDVKMKEKGDIPEGYSVSREKKERFSLILESASTNQTSMYLCASSSAGTGGGEQYFGPGTRLTVT.

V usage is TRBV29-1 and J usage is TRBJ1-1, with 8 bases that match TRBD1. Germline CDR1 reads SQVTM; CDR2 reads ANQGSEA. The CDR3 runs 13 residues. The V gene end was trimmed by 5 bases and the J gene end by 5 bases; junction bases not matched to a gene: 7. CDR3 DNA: TGCAGCGTTAGGACAGGGAGGGATACTGAAGCTTTCTTT. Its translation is CSVRTGRDTEAFF.

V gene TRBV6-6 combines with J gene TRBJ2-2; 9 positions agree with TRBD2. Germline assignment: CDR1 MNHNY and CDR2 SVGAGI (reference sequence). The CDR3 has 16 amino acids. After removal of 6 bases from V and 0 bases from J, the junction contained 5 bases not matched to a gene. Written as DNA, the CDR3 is TGTGCCAGCAGCTGGACTAGCGCCTCGAACACCGGGGAGCTGTTTTTT. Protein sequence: CASSWTSASNTGELFF.

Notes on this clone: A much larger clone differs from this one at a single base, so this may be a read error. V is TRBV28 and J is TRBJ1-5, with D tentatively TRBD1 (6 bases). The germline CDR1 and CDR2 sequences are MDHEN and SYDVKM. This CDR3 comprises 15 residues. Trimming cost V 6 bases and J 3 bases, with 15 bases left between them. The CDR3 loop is CASSPEQGYNQPQHF. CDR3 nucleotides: TGTGCCAGCAGCCCGGAACAGGGCTACAATCAGCCCCAGCATTTT.

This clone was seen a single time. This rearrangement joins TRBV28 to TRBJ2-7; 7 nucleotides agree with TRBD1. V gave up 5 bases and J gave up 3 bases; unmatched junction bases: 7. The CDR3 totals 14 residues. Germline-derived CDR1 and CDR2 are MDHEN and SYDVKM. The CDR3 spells CASSIPTGSYEQYF. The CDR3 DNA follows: TGTGCCAGCAGTATCCCGACAGGGAGCTACGAGCAGTACTTC.

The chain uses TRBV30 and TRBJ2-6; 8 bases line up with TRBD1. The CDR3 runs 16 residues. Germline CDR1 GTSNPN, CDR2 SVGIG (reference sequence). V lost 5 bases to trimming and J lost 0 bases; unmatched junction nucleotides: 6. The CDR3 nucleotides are TGTGCCTGGGGGACAGGAAAAATCTCTGGGGCCAACGTCCTGACTTTC. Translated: CAWGTGKISGANVLTF. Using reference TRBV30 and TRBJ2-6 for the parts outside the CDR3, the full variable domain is SQTIHQWPATLVQPVGSPLSLECTVEGTSNPNLYWYRQAAGRGLQLLFYSVGIGQISSEVPQNLSASRPQDRQFILSSKKLLLSDSGFYLCAWGTGKISGANVLTFGAGSRLTVL.

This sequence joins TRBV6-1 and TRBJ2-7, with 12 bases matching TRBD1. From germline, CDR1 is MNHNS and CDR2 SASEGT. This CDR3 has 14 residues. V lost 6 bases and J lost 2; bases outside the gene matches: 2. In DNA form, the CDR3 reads TGTGCCAGCAGCTGGGACAGGGGGCCCTACGAGCAGTACTTC. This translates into CASSWDRGPYEQYF.

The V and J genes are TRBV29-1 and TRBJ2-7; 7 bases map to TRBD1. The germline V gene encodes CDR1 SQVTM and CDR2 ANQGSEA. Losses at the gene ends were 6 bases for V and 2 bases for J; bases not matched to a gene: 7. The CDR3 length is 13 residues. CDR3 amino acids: CSVAGQEPYEQYF. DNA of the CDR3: TGCAGCGTAGCTGGACAGGAGCCCTACGAGCAGTACTTC.

The CDR3 loop reads CALPRVGSYNEQFF. DNA of the CDR3: TGTGCCCTACCCCGGGTGGGCTCCTACAATGAGCAGTTCTTC. The chain joins TRBV30 to TRBJ2-1, with D unclear. V dropped 8 bases and J dropped 0 bases, with 14 bases sitting between them. This CDR3 contains 14 residues. Germline assignment: CDR1 GTSNPN and CDR2 SVGIG (reference sequence).